The 14 T cell receptor beta chains in this list originate from one sample, sequenced in a study of Ad26.COV2.S vaccination and SARS-CoV-2 variants (dated by TCRdb to about 2021). The treatment or condition label for this specimen denotes: around 19 received Ad26.COV2.S at low or high dose, single or two shots; about 5 received placebo; per-sample allocation not given. For vaccine and placebo recipients, the sequenced repertoires came from samples collected on day 63 after the first injection. Library prep was done by the immunoSEQ multiplex PCR assay. TCRdb carries this immuneACCESS record with in-frame sequences only. Its versions omit some clonotypes, under half of them owing to an unresolved V gene in the studies checked, with the rest unexplained. The sample data list 300,000 to 400,000 clones, and about 82% of these were observed just once. The ten largest clonotypes hold 1.5% to 2.5% of the sample.

Sequencing used peripheral blood, obtained in a trial of Ad26.COV2.S vaccine versus placebo. All receptors derive from a person between 18 and 65 years old who received the Ad26.COV2.S COVID-19 vaccine or a placebo.

The chain is built from TRBV25-1 and TRBJ1-1; D remains unclear. The CDR3 has 13 residues. The V and J ends lost 6 bases and 1 base respectively, with 9 bases between them. The germline V gene encodes CDR1 MGHDK and CDR2 SYGVNS. The CDR3 region is CASRLTQNTEAFF. The CDR3, as DNA: TGTGCCAGCAGGCTAACACAGAACACTGAAGCTTTCTTT. Using reference TRBV25-1 and TRBJ1-1 for the parts outside the CDR3, the full variable domain is EADIYQTPRYLVIGTGKKITLECSQTMGHDKMYWYQQDPGMELHLIHYSYGVNSTEKGDLSSESTVSRIRTEHFPLTLESARPSHTSQYLCASRLTQNTEAFFGQGTRLTVV.

The sample holds many counts of this clone. The J gene is TRBJ2-7, the V gene TRBV5-1, with D unresolved. With 4 bases removed from V and 0 bases from J, the gap between germline ends came to 5 bases. This CDR3 region has 12 residues. CDR1 and CDR2 (germline): SGHRS, YFSETQ. The CDR3 DNA follows: TGCGCCAGCAGCACCAACTCCTACGAGCAGTACTTC. It specifies CASSTNSYEQYF.

The chain links TRBV15 to TRBJ2-7; 9 positions agree with TRBD1. The CDR3 is 14 amino acids. The junction had 6 bases not matched to a gene; V was cut back by 4 bases and J by 5 bases. CDR1 and CDR2 from the germline V gene are LNHNV and YYDKDF (reference sequence). CDR3 residues: CATSTRDRDHEQYF. In DNA form, the CDR3 reads TGTGCCACCAGCACACGGGACAGGGACCACGAGCAGTACTTC.

The V and J genes are TRBV7-2 and TRBJ2-2; tentative D call: TRBD2 (5 bases). V lost 5 bases and J lost 1, with 17 bases in between. The CDR3 sequence is 17 residues long. Per germline, CDR1 SGHTA and CDR2 FQGNSA. In DNA form, the CDR3 reads TGTGCCAGCAGCCCCAGCAGGAGGCTTTGGAACACCGGGGAGCTGTTTTTT. Its translation is CASSPSRRLWNTGELFF.

The rearrangement links TRBV6-2 or TRBV6-3 to TRBJ2-7; D remains unclear. The CDR3 runs 16 residues. V lost 2 bases to trimming and J lost 6 bases, with 20 bases between them. Germline V gives CDR1 MNHEY, CDR2 SVGEGT. In DNA form, the CDR3 reads TGTGCCAGCAGTTACCCAGCACGGCAAAGTTTACCCGAGCAGTACTTC. Its translation: CASSYPARQSLPEQYF.

This clone has at least ten counts. The rearrangement joins TRBV7-9 to TRBJ2-2; D is unclear. The CDR3 covers 12 residues. Trimming removed 4 bases from V and 8 bases from J, with 8 bases in between. Germline V lookup: CDR1 SEHNR, CDR2 FQNEAQ (reference sequence). CDR3 amino acids: CASSYLGGELFF. The CDR3 nucleotides are TGTGCCAGCAGCTACCTTGGGGGGGAGCTGTTTTTT.

The rearrangement links TRBV27 to TRBJ1-5, with D possibly TRBD1 on 5 matching bases. Deletions cut 2 bases from V and 2 bases from J, with 13 bases between. The CDR3 has 16 amino acids. Per germline, CDR1 MNHEY and CDR2 SMNVEV (reference sequence). The CDR3 reads CASSLRGIRGNQPQHF. Written as DNA, the CDR3 is TGTGCCAGCAGTTTACGGGGGATTCGGGGCAATCAGCCCCAGCATTTT.

The genes are TRBV5-1 and TRBJ1-4, with D hard to call. V gave up 4 bases and J gave up 4 bases, with 8 bases separating them. This CDR3 is 13 amino acids long. Germline V CDR1 and CDR2: SGHRS, YFSETQ. In DNA form, the CDR3 reads TGCGCCAGCAGCCGCGTTGATAATGAAAAACTGTTTTTT. Translation: CASSRVDNEKLFF.

J is TRBJ2-2 and V is TRBV6-2 or TRBV6-3, with 10 bases lining up with TRBD1. Germline assignment: CDR1 MNHEY and CDR2 SVGEGT. This CDR3 has 14 amino acids. Trimming took 6 bases from V and 8 from J; bases not matched to a gene: 6. The CDR3 bases are TGTGCCAGCAGCAACGACAGGGGGCGAGGGGAGCTGTTTTTT. Its protein product is CASSNDRGRGELFF.

V gene TRBV6-2 or TRBV6-3 combines with J gene TRBJ2-1; no definite D call. The length of the CDR3 is 15 residues. Between the trimmed V and J ends, which lost 4 bases and 1 base, there was a span of 11 bases. Germline-derived CDR1 and CDR2 are MNHEY and SVGEGT. The CDR3 nucleotides read TGTGCCAGCAGTTGGCCTAGATCGTCCTACAATGAGCAGTTCTTC. Its protein product is CASSWPRSSYNEQFF.

The chain has TRBV7-6 and TRBJ1-1; D is ambiguous. The CDR3 is 14 residues long. CDR1 is SGHVS, CDR2 FNYEAQ, per germline. The V and J ends lost 1 base and 1 base respectively, with 7 bases between them. This chain's CDR3 is CASSLVAGNTEAFF. DNA of the CDR3: TGTGCCAGCAGCTTAGTTGCAGGGAACACTGAAGCTTTCTTT. The full variable domain, completed using reference TRBV7-6 and TRBJ1-1, is GAGVSQSPRYKVTKRGQDVALRCDPISGHVSLYWYRQALGQGPEFLTYFNYEAQQDKSGLPNDRFSAERPEGSISTLTIQRTEQRDSAMYRCASSLVAGNTEAFFGQGTRLTVV.

The chain is built from TRBV13 and TRBJ2-7; tentatively, D is TRBD2 (6 bases). This CDR3 contains 18 residues. V was shortened by 3 bases and J by 4 bases, with 25 bases between the two germline ends. CDR1 PRHDT and CDR2 FYEKMQ come from the germline V gene (reference sequence). The CDR3 DNA reads as TGTGCCAGCAGCTTTACTACCCCCGGGGAGGACCGGGAGTACGAGCAGTACTTC. This encodes CASSFTTPGEDREYEQYF.

The CDR3 region is CASSQDGGGGNQPQHF. The CDR3 region has the DNA TGCGCCAGCAGCCAAGATGGAGGCGGCGGCAATCAGCCCCAGCATTTT. The rearrangement links TRBV4-1 to TRBJ1-5, with D uncertain. V was trimmed by 0 bases and J by 2 bases, leaving 11 bases between them. Looked up from germline, CDR1 is MGHRA and CDR2 is YSYEKL. The CDR3 is 16 amino acids.

The CDR3 spells CSGRAGSGNEQFF. CDR3 bases: TGCAGCGGGCGGGCCGGGAGCGGAAATGAGCAGTTCTTC. The genes are TRBV29-1 and TRBJ2-1; D perhaps matches TRBD2 (6 bases). V was cut by 7 bases and J by 7 bases, with 17 bases left in between. The CDR3 contains 13 residues. Germline loops: CDR1 SQVTM, CDR2 ANQGSEA.